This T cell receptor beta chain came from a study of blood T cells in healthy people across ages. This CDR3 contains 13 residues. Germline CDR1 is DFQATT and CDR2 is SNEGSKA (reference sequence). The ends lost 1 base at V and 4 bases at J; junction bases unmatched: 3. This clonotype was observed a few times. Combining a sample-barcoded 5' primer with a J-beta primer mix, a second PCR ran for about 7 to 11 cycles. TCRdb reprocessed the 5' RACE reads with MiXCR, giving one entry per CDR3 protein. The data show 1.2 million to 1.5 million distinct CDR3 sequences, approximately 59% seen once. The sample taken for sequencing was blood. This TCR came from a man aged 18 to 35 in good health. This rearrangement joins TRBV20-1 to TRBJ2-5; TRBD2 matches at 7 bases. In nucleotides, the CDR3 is TGCAGTGCTAGAGTGGGGGGGGGAGAGACCCAGTACTTC. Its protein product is CSARVGGGETQYF.